The sequence of this T cell receptor beta chain was determined in a study of cytomegalovirus exposure and HLA in healthy donors. Study details: An analysis done earlier identified about 120 million unique TCR beta sequences from roughly 190 million T cells. A data release that came early held around 85 million unique TCRs from HLA-typed donors. Points from the study as a whole: The study put some 160 TCR beta chains on its list as cytomegalovirus-associated.

Germline CDR1 is LNHDA and CDR2 is SQIVND (reference sequence). The CDR3 sequence is 15 residues long. V gave up 6 bases and J gave up 2 bases, with 14 bases separating them. With respect to this clone: Its antigen is unknown.

PCR was performed using 60 Vbeta and 13 Jbeta primers. The protocol was immunoSEQ multiplex PCR, while the TCRdb copy is restricted to in-frame clones and leaves out a portion. The sample shows about 190,000 clones, over 60% of them seen only once. The origin of this receptor is a man aged 25 to 45 in good health and CMV-seropositive. V is TRBV19 and J is TRBJ1-5; tentatively, D is TRBD1 (5 bases). Material: PBMCs. DNA for the CDR3: TGTGCCAGTAGCAAACAGGTACTGGGCAATCAGCCCCAGCATTTT. As protein: CASSKQVLGNQPQHF.